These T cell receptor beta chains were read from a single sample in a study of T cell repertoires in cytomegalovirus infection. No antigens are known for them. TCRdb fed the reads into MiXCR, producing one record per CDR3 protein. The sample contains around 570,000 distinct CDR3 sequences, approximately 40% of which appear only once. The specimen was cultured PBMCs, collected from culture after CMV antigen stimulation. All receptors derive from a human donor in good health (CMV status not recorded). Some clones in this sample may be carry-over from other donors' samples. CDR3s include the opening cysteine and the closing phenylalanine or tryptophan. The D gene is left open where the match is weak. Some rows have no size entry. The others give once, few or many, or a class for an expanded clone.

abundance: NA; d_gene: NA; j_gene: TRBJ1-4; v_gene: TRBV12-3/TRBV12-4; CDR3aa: CASSNQGGSEKLFF; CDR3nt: TGTGCCAGCAGCAACCAGGGAGGAAGTGAAAAACTGTTTTTT
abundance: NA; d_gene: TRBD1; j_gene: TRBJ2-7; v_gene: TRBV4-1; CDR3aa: CDSSHESGTGGPEQYF; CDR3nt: TGCGACAGCAGCCATGAATCCGGGACAGGGGGTCCCGAGCAGTACTTC
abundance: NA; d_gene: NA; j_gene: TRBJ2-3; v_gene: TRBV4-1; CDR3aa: CASSQAGQSPDTQYF; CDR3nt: TGTGCCAGCAGCCAAGCCGGCCAGAGCCCAGATACGCAGTATTTT
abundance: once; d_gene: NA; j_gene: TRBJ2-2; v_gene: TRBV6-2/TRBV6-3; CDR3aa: CASSSEPRVTFAGELFF; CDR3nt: TGTGCCAGCAGTTCTGAGCCTAGAGTAACCTTCGCCGGGGAGCTGTTTTTT
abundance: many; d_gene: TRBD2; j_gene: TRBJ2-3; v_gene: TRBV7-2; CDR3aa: CASSRTGTSGGAIDTQYF; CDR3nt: TGTGCCAGCAGCCGCACCGGGACTAGCGGGGGGGCCATAGATACGCAGTATTTT
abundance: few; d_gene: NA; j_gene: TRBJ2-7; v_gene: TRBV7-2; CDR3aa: CASSRGVLPYEQYF; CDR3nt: TGTGCCAGCAGCCGCGGGGTCCTACCCTACGAGCAGTACTTC
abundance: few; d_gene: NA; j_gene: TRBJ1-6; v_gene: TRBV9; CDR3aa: CASSGQADNSPLHF; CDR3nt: TGTGCCAGCAGCGGACAGGCAGATAATTCACCCCTCCACTTT
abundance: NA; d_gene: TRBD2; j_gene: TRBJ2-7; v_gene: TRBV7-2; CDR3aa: CASSLAEGYEQYF; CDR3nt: TGTGCCAGCAGCCTAGCGGAAGGCTACGAGCAGTACTTC
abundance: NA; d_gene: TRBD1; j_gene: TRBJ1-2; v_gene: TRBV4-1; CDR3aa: CASSQGPREGASYGYTF; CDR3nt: TGCGCCAGCAGCCAAGGCCCTCGAGAGGGGGCCAGCTATGGCTACACCTTC
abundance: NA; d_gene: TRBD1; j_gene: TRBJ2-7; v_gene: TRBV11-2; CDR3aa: CASSLWAGTALEQYF; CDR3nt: TGTGCCAGCAGCCTATGGGCCGGGACAGCGCTCGAGCAGTACTTC
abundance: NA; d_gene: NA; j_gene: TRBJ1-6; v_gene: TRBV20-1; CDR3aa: CSARERWQRGSSPLHF; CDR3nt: TGCAGTGCTAGGGAGCGATGGCAGAGAGGGAGTTCACCCCTCCACTTT
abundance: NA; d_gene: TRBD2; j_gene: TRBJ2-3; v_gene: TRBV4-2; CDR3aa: CASSPGLAGGKDTQYF; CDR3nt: TGTGCCAGCAGCCCTGGCCTAGCGGGGGGCAAAGATACGCAGTATTTT
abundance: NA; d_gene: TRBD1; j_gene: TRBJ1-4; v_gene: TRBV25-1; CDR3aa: CASGTPGGGEKLFF; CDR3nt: TGTGCCAGCGGTACTCCAGGGGGCGGGGAAAAACTGTTTTTT
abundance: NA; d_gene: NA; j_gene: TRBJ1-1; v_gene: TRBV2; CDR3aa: CASSIREYTEAFF; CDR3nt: TGTGCCAGCAGTATCAGGGAGTACACTGAAGCTTTCTTT
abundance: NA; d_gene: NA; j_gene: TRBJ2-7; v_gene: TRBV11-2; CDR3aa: CASSWGVLGNTYEQYF; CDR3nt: TGTGCCAGCAGCTGGGGGGTTCTAGGGAATACCTACGAGCAGTACTTC
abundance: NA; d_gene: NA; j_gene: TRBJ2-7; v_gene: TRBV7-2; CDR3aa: CASSLGLISYEQYF; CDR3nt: TGTGCCAGCAGCTTAGGACTAATCTCCTACGAGCAGTACTTC
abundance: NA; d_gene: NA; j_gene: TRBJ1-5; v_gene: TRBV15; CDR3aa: CATSSRTGPQPQHF; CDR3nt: TGTGCCACCAGCTCACGGACCGGGCCCCAGCCCCAGCATTTT
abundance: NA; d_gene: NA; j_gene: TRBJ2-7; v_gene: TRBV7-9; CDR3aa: CASSPTAMVPYERYF; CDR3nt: TGTGCCAGCAGCCCTACGGCAATGGTCCCCTACGAGCGGTACTTC
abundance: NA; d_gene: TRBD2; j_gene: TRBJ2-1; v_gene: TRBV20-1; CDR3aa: CSAPGREYNGNEQFF; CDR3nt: TGCAGTGCTCCCGGGCGGGAGTATAACGGCAATGAGCAGTTCTTC
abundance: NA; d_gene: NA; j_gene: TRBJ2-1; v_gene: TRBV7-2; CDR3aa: CASSLRAGGAGSYNEQFF; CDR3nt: TGTGCCAGCAGCTTACGGGCCGGGGGCGCGGGCTCCTACAATGAGCAGTTCTTC
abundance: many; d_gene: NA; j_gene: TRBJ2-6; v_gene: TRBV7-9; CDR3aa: CASSPVSGANVLTF; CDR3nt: TGTGCCAGCAGCCCCGTCTCTGGGGCCAACGTCCTGACTTTC
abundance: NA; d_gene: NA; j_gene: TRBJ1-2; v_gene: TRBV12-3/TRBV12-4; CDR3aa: CASGRPGLRDGYTF; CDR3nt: TGTGCCAGCGGCAGACCGGGACTACGGGATGGCTACACCTTC
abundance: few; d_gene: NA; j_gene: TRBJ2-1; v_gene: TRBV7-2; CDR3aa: CASSLVLPGSYNEQFF; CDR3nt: TGTGCCAGCAGCTTAGTACTACCCGGGTCCTACAATGAGCAGTTCTTC
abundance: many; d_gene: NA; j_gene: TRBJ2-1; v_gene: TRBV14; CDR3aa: CASSQWSLSLAYNEQFF; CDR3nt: TGTGCCAGCAGCCAATGGTCCCTGTCCCTAGCTTACAATGAGCAGTTCTTC
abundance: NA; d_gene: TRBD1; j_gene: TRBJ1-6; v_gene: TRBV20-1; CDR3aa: CSSPGTGAVNSPLHF; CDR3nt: TGCTCAAGTCCCGGGACAGGGGCTGTCAATTCACCCCTCCACTTT
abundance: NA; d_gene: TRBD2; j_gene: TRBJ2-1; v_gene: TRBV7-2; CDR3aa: CASSLALAGSNEQFF; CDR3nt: TGTGCCAGCAGCTTAGCACTAGCGGGTAGCAATGAGCAGTTCTTC
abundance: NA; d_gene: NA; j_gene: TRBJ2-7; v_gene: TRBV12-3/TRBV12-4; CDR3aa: CASSRGISSYEQYF; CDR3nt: TGTGCCAGCAGTAGGGGTATTAGCTCCTACGAGCAGTACTTC
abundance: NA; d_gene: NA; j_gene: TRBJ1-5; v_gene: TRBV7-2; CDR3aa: CASSSIIQGGQPQHF; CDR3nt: TGTGCCAGCAGCTCCATTATCCAGGGCGGACAGCCCCAGCATTTT
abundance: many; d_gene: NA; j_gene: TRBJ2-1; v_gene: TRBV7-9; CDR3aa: CASSLAGNNEQFF; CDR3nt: TGTGCCAGCAGCTTAGCGGGAAACAATGAGCAGTTCTTC
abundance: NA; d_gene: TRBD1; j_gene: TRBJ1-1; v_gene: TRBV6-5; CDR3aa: CASGLDRGPAEAFF; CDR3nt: TGTGCCAGCGGGCTGGACAGGGGGCCAGCTGAAGCTTTCTTT
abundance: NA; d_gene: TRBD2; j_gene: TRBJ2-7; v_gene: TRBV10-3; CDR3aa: CAISESTSGGYEQYF; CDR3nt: TGTGCCATCAGTGAGTCGACTAGCGGGGGCTACGAGCAGTACTTC
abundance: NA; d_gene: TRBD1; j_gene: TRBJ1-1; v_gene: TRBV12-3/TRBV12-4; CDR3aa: CASRDQTGGRTEAFF; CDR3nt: TGTGCCAGCAGAGACCAGACAGGGGGCAGAACTGAAGCTTTCTTT
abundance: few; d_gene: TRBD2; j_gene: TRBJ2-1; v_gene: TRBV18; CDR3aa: CASSPEAGGANEQFF; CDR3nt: TGTGCCAGCTCGCCAGAAGCGGGGGGCGCGAATGAGCAGTTCTTC
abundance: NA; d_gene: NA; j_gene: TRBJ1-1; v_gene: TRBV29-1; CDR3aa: CSVDLLSEAFF; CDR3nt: TGCAGCGTTGACCTCTTGTCTGAAGCTTTCTTT
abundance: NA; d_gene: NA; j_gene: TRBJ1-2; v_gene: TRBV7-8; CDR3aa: CASSSQDGTPHYGYTF; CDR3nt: TGTGCCAGCAGCTCACAGGATGGGACACCCCACTATGGCTACACCTTC
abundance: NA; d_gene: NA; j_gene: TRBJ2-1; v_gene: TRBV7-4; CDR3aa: CASSRFRSQQFF; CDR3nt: TGTGCCAGCAGCCGTTTTCGGAGCCAGCAGTTCTTC
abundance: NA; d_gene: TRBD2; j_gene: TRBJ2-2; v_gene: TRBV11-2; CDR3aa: CASRSLAGVGGELFF; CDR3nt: TGTGCCAGCAGGTCTTTAGCGGGAGTCGGTGGGGAGCTGTTTTTT
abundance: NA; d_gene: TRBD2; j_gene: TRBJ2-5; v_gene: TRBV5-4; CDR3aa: CASSSGGSGRETQYF; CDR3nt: TGTGCCAGCAGCTCCGGTGGTAGCGGGAGGGAGACCCAGTACTTC
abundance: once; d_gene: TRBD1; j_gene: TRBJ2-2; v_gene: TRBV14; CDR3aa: CASSQGGTVITGELFF; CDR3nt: TGTGCCAGCAGCCAAGGGGGGACAGTGATCACCGGGGAGCTGTTTTTT
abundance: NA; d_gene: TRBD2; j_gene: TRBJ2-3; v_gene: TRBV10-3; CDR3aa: CAISELAGPDTQYF; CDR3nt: TGTGCCATCAGCGAACTAGCGGGACCCGATACGCAGTATTTT
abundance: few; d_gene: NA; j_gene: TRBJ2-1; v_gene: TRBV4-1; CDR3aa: CASSRSLGRSSYNEQFF; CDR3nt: TGCGCCAGCAGCCGTTCCCTGGGCCGGAGCTCCTACAATGAGCAGTTCTTC
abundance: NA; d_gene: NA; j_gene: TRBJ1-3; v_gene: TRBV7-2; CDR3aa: CASSLEGFSGNTIYF; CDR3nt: TGTGCCAGCAGCTTAGAGGGGTTCTCTGGAAACACCATATATTTT
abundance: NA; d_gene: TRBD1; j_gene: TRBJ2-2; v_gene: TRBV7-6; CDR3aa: CASSRPGQTNTGELFF; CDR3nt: TGTGCCAGCAGCCGACCGGGACAGACCAACACCGGGGAGCTGTTTTTT
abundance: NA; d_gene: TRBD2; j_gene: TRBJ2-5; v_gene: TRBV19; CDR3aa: CASSIEVAGGETQYF; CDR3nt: TGTGCCAGTAGTATTGAGGTAGCGGGGGGAGAGACCCAGTACTTC
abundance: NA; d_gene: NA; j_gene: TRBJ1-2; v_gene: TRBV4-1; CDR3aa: CASSQEEWDGYTF; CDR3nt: TGCGCCAGCAGCCAAGAGGAATGGGATGGCTACACCTTC
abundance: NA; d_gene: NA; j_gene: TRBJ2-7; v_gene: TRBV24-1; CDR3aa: CATSDPRSGSYEQYF; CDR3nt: TGTGCCACCAGTGATCCGCGCTCGGGGTCCTACGAGCAGTACTTC
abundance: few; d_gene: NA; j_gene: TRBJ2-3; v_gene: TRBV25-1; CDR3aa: CASSRGTRRATDTQYF; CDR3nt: TGTGCCAGCAGTCGGGGGACCCGACGGGCCACAGATACGCAGTATTTT
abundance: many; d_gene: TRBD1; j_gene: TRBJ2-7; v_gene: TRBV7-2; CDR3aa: CASSLAFSTGRFWHEQYF; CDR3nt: TGTGCCAGCAGCTTAGCCTTCTCGACAGGGCGATTCTGGCACGAGCAGTACTTC
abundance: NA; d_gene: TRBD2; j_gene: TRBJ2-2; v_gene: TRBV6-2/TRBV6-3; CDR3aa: CASGREMIGELFF; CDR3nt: TGTGCCAGCGGGCGGGAGATGATCGGGGAGCTGTTTTTT
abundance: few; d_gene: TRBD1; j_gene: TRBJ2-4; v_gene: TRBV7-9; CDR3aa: CASSLGTGGINIQYF; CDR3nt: TGTGCCAGCAGCTTAGGGACAGGGGGGATCAACATTCAGTACTTC
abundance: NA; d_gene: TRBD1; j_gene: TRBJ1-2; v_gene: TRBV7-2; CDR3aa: CASPGGTTNYGYTF; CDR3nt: TGTGCCAGCCCAGGGGGAACCACGAACTATGGCTACACCTTC
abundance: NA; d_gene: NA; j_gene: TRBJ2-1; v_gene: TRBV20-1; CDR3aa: CSLNSVARRNEQFF; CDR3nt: TGCAGTTTGAACAGCGTGGCTCGTCGCAATGAGCAGTTCTTC
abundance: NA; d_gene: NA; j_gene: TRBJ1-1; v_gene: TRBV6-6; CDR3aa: CASSGLWESEAFF; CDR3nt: TGTGCCAGCTCGGGCCTATGGGAGTCTGAAGCTTTCTTT
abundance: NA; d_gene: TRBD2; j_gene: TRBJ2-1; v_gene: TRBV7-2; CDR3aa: CASSDRTSGMWNEQFF; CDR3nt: TGTGCCAGCAGCGACCGAACTAGCGGGATGTGGAATGAGCAGTTCTTC
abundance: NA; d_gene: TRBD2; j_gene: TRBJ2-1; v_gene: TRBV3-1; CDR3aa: CASSQSLADVYNEQFF; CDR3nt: TGTGCCAGCAGCCAATCTCTAGCGGACGTTTACAATGAGCAGTTCTTC
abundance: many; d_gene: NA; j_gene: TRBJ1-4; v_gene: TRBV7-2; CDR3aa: CASSLVGPGTFNEKLFF; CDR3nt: TGTGCCAGCAGCTTAGTCGGGCCGGGGACTTTCAATGAAAAACTGTTTTTT
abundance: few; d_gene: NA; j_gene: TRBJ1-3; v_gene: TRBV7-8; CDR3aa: CASSLGPLRNTIYF; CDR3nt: TGTGCCAGCAGCTTAGGACCCCTCCGCAACACCATATATTTT